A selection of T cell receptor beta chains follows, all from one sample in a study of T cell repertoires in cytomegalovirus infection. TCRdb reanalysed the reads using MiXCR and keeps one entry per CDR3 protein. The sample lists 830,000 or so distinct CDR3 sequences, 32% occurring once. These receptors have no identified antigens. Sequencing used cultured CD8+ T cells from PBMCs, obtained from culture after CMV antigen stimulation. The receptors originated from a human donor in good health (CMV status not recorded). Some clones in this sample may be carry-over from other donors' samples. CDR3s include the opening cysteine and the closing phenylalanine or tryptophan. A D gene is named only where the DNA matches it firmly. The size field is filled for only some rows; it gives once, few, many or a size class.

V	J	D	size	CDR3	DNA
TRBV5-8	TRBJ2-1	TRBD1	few	CASSRGQGAFPQGYNEQFF	TGTGCCAGCAGCAGGGGACAGGGGGCTTTCCCACAGGGGTACAATGAGCAGTTCTTC
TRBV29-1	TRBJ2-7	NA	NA	CSVVTSYEQYF	TGCAGCGTTGTAACATCCTACGAGCAGTACTTC
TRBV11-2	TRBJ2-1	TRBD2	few	CASSGSGASSYNEQFF	TGTGCCAGCAGCGGTAGCGGGGCGAGCTCCTACAATGAGCAGTTCTTC
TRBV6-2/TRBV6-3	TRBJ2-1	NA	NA	CASSYWQVGAYNEQFF	TGTGCCAGCAGTTACTGGCAGGTAGGAGCCTACAATGAGCAGTTCTTC
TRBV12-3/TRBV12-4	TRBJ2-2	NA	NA	CASRIPLGGSNTGELFF	TGTGCCAGCAGAATTCCACTGGGGGGATCGAACACCGGGGAGCTGTTTTTT
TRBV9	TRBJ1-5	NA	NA	CASSVTPGQPQHF	TGTGCCAGCAGCGTAACCCCGGGTCAGCCCCAGCATTTT
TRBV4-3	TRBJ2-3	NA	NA	CASSQDRVNRANLISTDTQYF	TGCGCCAGCAGCCAAGATCGGGTAAACAGGGCAAACCTCATCAGCACAGATACGCAGTATTTT
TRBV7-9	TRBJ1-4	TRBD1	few	CASRRTGGRENEKLFF	TGTGCCAGCAGGAGGACAGGAGGAAGGGAGAATGAAAAACTGTTTTTT
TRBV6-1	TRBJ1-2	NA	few	CASRLKDSKSYGYTF	TGTGCCAGCAGATTAAAAGACAGTAAGAGTTATGGCTACACCTTC
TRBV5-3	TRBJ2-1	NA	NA	CATRRVTEQFF	TGTGCCACAAGAAGGGTTACTGAGCAGTTCTTC
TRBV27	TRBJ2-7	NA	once	CASSLRAPEEQYF	TGTGCCAGCAGCCTAAGGGCCCCCGAGGAGCAGTACTTC
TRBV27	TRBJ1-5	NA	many	CASSFAISNQPQHF	TGTGCCAGCAGTTTTGCCATTAGCAATCAGCCCCAGCATTTT
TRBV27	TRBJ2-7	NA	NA	CASSSSATGNEQYF	TGTGCCAGCAGTTCCTCCGCGACAGGCAACGAGCAGTACTTC
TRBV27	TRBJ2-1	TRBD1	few	CASRQGYSYNEQFF	TGTGCCAGTAGACAGGGTTATTCCTACAATGAGCAGTTCTTC
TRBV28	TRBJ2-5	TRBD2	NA	CASSSSTSGGVQETQYF	TGTGCCAGCAGTTCGTCGACTAGCGGGGGGGTCCAAGAGACCCAGTACTTC
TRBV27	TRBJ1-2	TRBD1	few	CASSSSRPGQGGYGYTF	TGTGCCAGCAGTTCCTCCCGTCCGGGACAGGGAGGCTATGGCTACACCTTC
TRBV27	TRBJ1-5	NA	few	CASSLSRFGQPQHF	TGTGCCAGCAGTTTATCGAGGTTCGGTCAGCCCCAGCATTTT
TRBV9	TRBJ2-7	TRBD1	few	CASSEGAGAYEQYF	TGTGCCAGCAGCGAGGGGGCAGGGGCCTACGAGCAGTACTTC
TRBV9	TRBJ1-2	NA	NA	CASRGGSPNYGYTF	TGTGCCAGCAGGGGGGGGAGTCCTAACTATGGCTACACCTTC
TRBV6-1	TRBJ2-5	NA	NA	CASSEVLDRETQYF	TGTGCCAGCAGTGAAGTTCTAGATCGGGAGACCCAGTACTTC
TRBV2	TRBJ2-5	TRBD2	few	CASTRGLARRETQYF	TGTGCCAGCACTAGGGGACTAGCCCGCCGGGAGACCCAGTACTTC
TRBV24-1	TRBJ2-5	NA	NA	CATSGTPDWETQYF	TGTGCCACCAGTGGGACACCCGATTGGGAGACCCAGTACTTC
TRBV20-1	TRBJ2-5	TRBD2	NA	CSAFRSGGPGETQYF	TGCAGTGCTTTCCGTAGCGGGGGGCCCGGGGAGACCCAGTACTTC
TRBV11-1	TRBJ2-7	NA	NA	CTSSPRRGNSYEQYF	TGTACCAGCAGCCCCCGCAGGGGCAACTCCTACGAGCAGTACTTC
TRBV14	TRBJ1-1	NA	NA	CASSRLVKTANTEAFF	TGTGCCAGCAGCCGGCTGGTGAAGACGGCGAACACTGAAGCTTTCTTT
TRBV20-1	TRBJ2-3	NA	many	CSARLTPGRREDTQYF	TGCAGTGCTCGCCTTACTCCGGGACGAAGAGAGGATACGCAGTATTTT
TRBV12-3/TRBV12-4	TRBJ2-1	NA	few	CASSLVELEKEQFF	TGTGCCAGCAGTTTGGTGGAATTGGAGAAGGAGCAGTTCTTC
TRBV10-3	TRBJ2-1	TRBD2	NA	CARLLAGEPYNEQFF	TGTGCCAGGTTACTAGCGGGGGAACCCTACAATGAGCAGTTCTTC